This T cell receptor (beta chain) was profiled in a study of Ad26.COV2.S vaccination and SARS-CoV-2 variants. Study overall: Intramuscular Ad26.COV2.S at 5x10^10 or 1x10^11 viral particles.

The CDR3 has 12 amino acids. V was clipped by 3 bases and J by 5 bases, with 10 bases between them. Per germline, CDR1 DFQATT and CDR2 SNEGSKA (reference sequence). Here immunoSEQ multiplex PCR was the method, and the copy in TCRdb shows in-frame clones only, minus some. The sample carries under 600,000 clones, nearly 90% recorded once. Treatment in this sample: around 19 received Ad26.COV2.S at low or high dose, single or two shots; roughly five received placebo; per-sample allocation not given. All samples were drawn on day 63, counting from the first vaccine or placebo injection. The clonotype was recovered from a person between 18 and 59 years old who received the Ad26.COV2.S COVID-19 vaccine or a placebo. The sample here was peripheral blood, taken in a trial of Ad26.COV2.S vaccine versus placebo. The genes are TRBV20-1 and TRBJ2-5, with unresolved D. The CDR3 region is CSASWVGETQYF. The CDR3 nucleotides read TGCAGTGCTAGTTGGGTGGGGGAGACCCAGTACTTC.